These T cell receptor beta chains were read from a single sample in a study of early T cells in non-severe SARS-CoV-2 infection. TCRdb re-derived calls from the 5' RACE reads in MiXCR, one entry per CDR3 protein. The sample lists 65,000 to 75,000 distinct CDR3 sequences, around a tenth occurring once. Sequencing was carried out using whole blood. These receptors all come from an adult who was a healthcare worker with PCR-confirmed SARS-CoV-2 infection or an uninfected control (not recorded which). Each CDR3 is given with its conserved first and last residue. A D gene is named only where the DNA matches it firmly. A row's size may be missing; if present it is once, few, many or a size class.

TRBJ2-3 TRBV29-1 NA few CSPVKDTQYF TGCAGCCCCGTGAAAGATACGCAGTATTTT
TRBJ1-5 TRBV27 NA many CASRRAGLFNQPQHF TGTGCCAGCAGAAGGGCAGGGCTGTTCAATCAGCCCCAGCATTTT
TRBJ2-3 TRBV19 TRBD2 few CASSPPLERDYTDTQYF TGTGCCAGTAGTCCCCCCTTAGAGCGGGATTACACAGATACGCAGTATTTT
TRBJ1-1 TRBV7-9 NA few CASSLDAGYRLNTEAFF TGTGCCAGCAGCTTAGACGCGGGCTATCGGTTGAACACTGAAGCTTTCTTT
TRBJ2-1 TRBV6-2/TRBV6-3 TRBD1 many CASRRGQARTYNEQFF TGTGCCAGCAGGAGAGGACAGGCGAGGACCTACAATGAGCAGTTCTTC
TRBJ2-1 TRBV5-1 TRBD2 many CASSPTKLAKSYNEQFF TGCGCCAGCAGCCCCACCAAACTAGCGAAATCCTACAATGAGCAGTTCTTC
TRBJ1-2 TRBV6-1 NA NA CASSLDPANYGYTF TGTGCCAGCAGTCTGGACCCCGCTAACTATGGCTACACCTTC
TRBJ2-7 TRBV5-6 NA many CASSIVGYEQYF TGTGCCAGCAGCATTGTGGGCTACGAGCAGTACTTC
TRBJ2-2 TRBV29-1 NA few CSVETGLGTGELFF TGCAGCGTAGAGACAGGCTTGGGTACCGGGGAGCTGTTTTTT
TRBJ2-5 TRBV12-3/TRBV12-4 TRBD2 many CASSRFSGGQETQYF TGTGCCAGCAGTCGCTTTAGCGGGGGCCAAGAGACCCAGTACTTC
TRBJ1-5 TRBV5-6 TRBD1 many CASSHRDRGNQPQHF TGTGCCAGCAGCCACCGGGACAGGGGCAATCAGCCCCAGCATTTT
TRBJ2-5 TRBV20-1 TRBD1 NA CSGQGTKETQYF TGCAGTGGACAGGGGACGAAAGAGACCCAGTACTTC
TRBJ2-5 TRBV12-3/TRBV12-4 TRBD2 NA CASSLGTSGSHETQYF TGTGCCAGCAGTTTAGGGACTAGCGGGAGCCATGAGACCCAGTACTTC
TRBJ2-5 TRBV7-7 TRBD2 NA CASSRISGVQETQYF TGTGCTAGCAGCCGTATTAGCGGGGTTCAAGAGACCCAGTACTTC
TRBJ2-1 TRBV7-9 NA many CASSLINEQFF TGTGCCAGCAGCTTAATAAATGAGCAGTTCTTC
TRBJ1-1 TRBV3-1 NA many CASSPMGKRGDTEAFF TGTGCCAGCAGCCCCATGGGGAAACGAGGCGACACTGAAGCTTTCTTT
TRBJ2-1 TRBV18 TRBD1 many CASSPPTGSSYNEQFF TGTGCCAGCTCACCACCGACAGGGAGCTCCTACAATGAGCAGTTCTTC
TRBJ1-1 TRBV11-2 NA few CASSLDPGAIGTEAFF TGTGCCAGCAGCTTAGATCCAGGGGCGATCGGCACTGAAGCTTTCTTT
TRBJ2-7 TRBV21-1 NA many CASSNDNRPSYEQYF TGTGCCAGCAGCAATGATAACAGACCCTCCTACGAGCAGTACTTC
TRBJ1-2 TRBV14 NA many CASSQLSGTDFNYGYTF TGTGCCAGCAGCCAACTTTCCGGGACCGACTTTAACTATGGCTACACCTTC
TRBJ2-7 TRBV25-1 NA many CASSDRDKGVYEQYF TGTGCCAGCAGTGACCGGGACAAGGGGGTATACGAGCAGTACTTC
TRBJ2-3 TRBV9 TRBD2 NA CASSVEQRGRTDTQYF TGTGCCAGCAGCGTAGAACAGCGGGGGCGCACAGATACGCAGTATTTT